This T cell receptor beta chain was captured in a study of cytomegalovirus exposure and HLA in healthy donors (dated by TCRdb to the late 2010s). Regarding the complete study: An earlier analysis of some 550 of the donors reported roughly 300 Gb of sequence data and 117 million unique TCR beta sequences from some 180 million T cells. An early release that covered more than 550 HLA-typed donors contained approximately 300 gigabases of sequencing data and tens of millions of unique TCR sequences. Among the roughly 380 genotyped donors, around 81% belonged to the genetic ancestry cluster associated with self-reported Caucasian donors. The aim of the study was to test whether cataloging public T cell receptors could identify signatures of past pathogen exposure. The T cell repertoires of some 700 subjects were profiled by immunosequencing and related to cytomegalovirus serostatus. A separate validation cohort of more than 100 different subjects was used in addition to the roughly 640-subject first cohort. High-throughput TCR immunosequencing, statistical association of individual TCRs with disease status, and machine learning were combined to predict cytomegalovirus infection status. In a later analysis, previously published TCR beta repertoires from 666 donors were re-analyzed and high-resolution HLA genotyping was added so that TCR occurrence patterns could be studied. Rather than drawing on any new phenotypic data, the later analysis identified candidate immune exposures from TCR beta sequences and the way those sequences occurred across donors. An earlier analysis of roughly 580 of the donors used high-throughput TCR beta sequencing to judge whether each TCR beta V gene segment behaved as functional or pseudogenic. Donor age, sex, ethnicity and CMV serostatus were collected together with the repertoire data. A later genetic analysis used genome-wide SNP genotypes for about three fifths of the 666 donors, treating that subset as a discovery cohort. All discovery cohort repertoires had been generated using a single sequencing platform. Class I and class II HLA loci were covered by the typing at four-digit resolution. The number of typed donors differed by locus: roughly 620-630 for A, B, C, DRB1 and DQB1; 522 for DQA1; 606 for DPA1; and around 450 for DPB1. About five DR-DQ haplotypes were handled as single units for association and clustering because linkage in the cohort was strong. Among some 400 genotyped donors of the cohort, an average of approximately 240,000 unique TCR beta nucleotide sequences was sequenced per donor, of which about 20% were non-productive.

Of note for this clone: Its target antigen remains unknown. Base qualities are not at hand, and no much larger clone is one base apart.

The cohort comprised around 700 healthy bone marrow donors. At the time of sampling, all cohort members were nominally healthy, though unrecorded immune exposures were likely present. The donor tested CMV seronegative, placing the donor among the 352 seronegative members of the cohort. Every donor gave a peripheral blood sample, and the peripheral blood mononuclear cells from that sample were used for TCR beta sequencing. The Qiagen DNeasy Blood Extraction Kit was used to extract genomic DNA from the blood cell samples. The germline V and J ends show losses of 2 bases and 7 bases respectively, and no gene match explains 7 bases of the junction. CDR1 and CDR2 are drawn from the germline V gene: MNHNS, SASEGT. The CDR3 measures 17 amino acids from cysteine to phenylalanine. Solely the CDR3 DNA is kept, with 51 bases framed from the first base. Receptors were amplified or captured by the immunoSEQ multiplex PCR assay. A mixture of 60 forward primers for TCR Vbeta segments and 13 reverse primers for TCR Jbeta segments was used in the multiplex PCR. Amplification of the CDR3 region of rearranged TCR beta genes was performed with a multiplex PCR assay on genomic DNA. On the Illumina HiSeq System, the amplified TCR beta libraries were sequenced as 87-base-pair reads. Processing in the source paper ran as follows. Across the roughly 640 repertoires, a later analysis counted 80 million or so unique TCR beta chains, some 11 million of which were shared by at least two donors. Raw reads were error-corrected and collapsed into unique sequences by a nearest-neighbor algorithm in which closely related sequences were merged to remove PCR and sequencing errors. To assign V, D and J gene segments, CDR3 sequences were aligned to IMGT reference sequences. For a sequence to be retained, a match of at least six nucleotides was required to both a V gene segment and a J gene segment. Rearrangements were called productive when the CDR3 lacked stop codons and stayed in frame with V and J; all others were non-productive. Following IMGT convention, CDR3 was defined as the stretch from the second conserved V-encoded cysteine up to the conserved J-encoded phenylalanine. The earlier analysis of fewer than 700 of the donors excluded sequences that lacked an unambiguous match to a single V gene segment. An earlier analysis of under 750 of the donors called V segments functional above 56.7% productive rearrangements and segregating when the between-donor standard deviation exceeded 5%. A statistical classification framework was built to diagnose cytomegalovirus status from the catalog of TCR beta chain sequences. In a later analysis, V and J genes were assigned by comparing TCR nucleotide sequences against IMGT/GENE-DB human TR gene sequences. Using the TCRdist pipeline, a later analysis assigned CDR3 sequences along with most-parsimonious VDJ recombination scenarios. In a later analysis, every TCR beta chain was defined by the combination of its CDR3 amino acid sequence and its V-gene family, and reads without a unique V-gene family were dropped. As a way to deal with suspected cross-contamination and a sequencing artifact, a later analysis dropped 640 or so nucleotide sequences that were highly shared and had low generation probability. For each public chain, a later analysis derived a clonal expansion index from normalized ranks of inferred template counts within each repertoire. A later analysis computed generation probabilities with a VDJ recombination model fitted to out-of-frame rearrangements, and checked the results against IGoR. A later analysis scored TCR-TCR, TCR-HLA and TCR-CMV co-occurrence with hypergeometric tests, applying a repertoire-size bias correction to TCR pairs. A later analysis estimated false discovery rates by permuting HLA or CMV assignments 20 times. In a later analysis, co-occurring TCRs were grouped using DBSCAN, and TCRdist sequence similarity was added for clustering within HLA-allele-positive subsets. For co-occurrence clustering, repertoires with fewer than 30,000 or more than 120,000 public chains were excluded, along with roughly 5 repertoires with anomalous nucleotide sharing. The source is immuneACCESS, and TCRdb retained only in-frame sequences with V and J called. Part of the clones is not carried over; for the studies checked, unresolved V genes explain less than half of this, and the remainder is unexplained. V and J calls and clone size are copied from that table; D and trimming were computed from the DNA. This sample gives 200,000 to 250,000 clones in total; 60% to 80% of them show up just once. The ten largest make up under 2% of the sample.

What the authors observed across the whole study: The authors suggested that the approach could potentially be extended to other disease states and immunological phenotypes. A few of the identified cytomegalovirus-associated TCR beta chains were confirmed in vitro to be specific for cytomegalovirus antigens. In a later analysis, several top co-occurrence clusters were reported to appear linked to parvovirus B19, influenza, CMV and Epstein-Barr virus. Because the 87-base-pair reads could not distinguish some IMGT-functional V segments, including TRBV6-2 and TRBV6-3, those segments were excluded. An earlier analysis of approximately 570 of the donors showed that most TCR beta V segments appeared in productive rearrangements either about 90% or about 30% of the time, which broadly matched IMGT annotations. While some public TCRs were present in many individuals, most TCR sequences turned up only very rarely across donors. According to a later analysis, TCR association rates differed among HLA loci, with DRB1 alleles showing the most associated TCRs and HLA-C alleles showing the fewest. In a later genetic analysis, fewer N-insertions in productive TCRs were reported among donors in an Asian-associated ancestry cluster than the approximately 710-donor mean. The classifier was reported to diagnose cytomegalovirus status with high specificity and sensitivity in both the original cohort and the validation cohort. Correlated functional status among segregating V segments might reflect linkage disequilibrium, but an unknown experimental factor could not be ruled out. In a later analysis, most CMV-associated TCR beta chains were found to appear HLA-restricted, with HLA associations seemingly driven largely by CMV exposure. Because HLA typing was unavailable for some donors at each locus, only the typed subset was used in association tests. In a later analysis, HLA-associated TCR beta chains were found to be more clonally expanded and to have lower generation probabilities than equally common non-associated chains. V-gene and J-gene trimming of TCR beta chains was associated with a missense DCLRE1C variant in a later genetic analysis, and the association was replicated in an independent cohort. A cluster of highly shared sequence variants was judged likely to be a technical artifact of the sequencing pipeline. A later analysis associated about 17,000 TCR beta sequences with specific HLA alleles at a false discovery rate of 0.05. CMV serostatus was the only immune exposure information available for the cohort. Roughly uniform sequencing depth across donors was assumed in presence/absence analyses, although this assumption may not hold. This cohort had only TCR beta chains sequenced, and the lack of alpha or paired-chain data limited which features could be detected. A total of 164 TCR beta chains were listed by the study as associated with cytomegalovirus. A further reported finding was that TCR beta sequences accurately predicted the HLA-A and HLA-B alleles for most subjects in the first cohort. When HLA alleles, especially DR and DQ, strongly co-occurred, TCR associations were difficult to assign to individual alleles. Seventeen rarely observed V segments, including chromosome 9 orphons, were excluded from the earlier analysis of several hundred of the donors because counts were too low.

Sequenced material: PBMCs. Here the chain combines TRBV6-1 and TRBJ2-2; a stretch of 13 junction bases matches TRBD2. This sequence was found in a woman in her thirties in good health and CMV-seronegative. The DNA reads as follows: TGTGCCAGCAGTGAACGAACTAGCGGGGGGGCCTACGGGGAGCTGTTTTTT. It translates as CASSERTSGGAYGELFF.